A selection of T cell receptor beta chains follows, all from one sample in a study of T cells in Graves' hyperthyroidism and ophthalmopathy. TCRdb analysed the multiplex PCR reads with MiXCR anew, one entry per CDR3 protein. This sample carries 500,000 to 700,000 distinct CDR3 sequences, about a sixth of them seen once, and the ten largest clones take around 19%. Material: blood. These receptors were taken from a young woman with Graves' hyperthyroidism. The conserved cysteine and the conserved F or W are not part of the CDR3 here. Each record gives: D gene, J gene, V gene, clone size, CDR3 protein. The D gene is left open where the match is weak. Clone size is shown for a subset of rows, as once, few, many or a class of expanded clone.

>-|TRBJ1-3|TRBV28|-
ASSLPGGTGNTIY
>TRBD2|TRBJ2-1|TRBV12-3/TRBV12-4|many
ASSFTSGSYNEQF
>-|TRBJ1-3|TRBV12-3/TRBV12-4|-
ASRAGGSGNTIY
>-|TRBJ2-7|TRBV27|few
ASSPSNSDEQY
>-|TRBJ1-2|TRBV20-1|many
SAPVQIGYT
>TRBD1|TRBJ2-7|TRBV28|many
ASSVTGRWEQY
>TRBD1|TRBJ2-2|TRBV2|-
AGGQGRETGELF
>TRBD2|TRBJ2-7|TRBV5-1|many
ASSLELAGGRRYEQY
>-|TRBJ1-2|TRBV18|-
ASSPDLLRELGYT
>TRBD2|TRBJ2-5|TRBV20-1|many
SATSGDQETQY
>-|TRBJ1-1|TRBV30|many
AWSVLGLYQDLAF
>-|TRBJ2-7|TRBV4-1|-
ASSHPTGGTYEQY
>-|TRBJ1-2|TRBV4-3|few
ASSQDIIPSRHGYT
>TRBD2|TRBJ2-1|TRBV28|-
ASIPTSGSREQF
>-|TRBJ2-1|TRBV7-2|-
ASFDYSYNEQF
>TRBD2|TRBJ2-1|TRBV28|many
ASSFLAGEQF
>TRBD1|TRBJ1-5|TRBV6-1|-
ASISLDRAYENSNQPQH
>TRBD1|TRBJ2-7|TRBV6-5|few
ASSSVIGTGGFYEQY
>-|TRBJ2-1|TRBV29-1|few
SVWGVGDNEQF
>TRBD2|TRBJ2-5|TRBV7-3|few
ASSRLAGAQETQY
>TRBD1|TRBJ2-5|TRBV20-1|many
SARTGQGQETQY
>TRBD2|TRBJ2-2|TRBV6-1|-
ASTQDGGTGELF
>TRBD1|TRBJ1-4|TRBV5-1|-
ASSFQTGRGEKLF
>-|TRBJ1-6|TRBV20-1|many
SARQNNSPLH
>TRBD2|TRBJ2-7|TRBV7-2|many
ASSLTTSGSYEQY
>-|TRBJ1-5|TRBV4-2|few
ASSQEVGGPQPQH
>-|TRBJ1-3|TRBV5-1|few
ASSLGPPGIPGNTIY
>-|TRBJ1-1|TRBV28|many
ASSLYSGEHTEAF
>-|TRBJ1-2|TRBV7-9|many
ASSVQGSSVYGYT
>-|TRBJ2-3|TRBV24-1|few
ATSDLRTPDTQY
>-|TRBJ1-2|TRBV2|many
ASSASSPRDGYT
>-|TRBJ2-2|TRBV13|many
ASSADPNTGELF
>TRBD2|TRBJ2-7|TRBV6-1|many
ASSWRTSGGEQY
>TRBD2|TRBJ2-2|TRBV5-1|few
ASSWGLAGWVGELF
>TRBD2|TRBJ2-1|TRBV12-3/TRBV12-4|-
ASTIAGGPGEQF
>-|TRBJ1-2|TRBV5-4|-
ASNARGAGGGYT
>-|TRBJ2-7|TRBV7-2|many
ASSSSRAREQY
>TRBD1|TRBJ1-4|TRBV14|-
ASSPGQGAYRDEKLF
>TRBD1|TRBJ2-5|TRBV7-8|many
ASSFQGAGETQY
>-|TRBJ2-5|TRBV7-2|many
ASSFWPGVYETQY
>-|TRBJ2-7|TRBV7-9|few
ASTDLFAYEQY
>-|TRBJ2-5|TRBV5-4|few
ASSLSNRGGETQY
>TRBD2|TRBJ2-1|TRBV9|many
ASSVGLAGVYNEQF
>-|TRBJ2-1|TRBV5-6|many
ASSLVRRSYNEQF
>TRBD1|TRBJ1-4|TRBV18|few
ASSPSDRVNEKLF
>TRBD1|TRBJ1-3|TRBV13|-
ASSVSQGARNTIY
>TRBD1|TRBJ2-7|TRBV7-3|many
ASSPDREDPEQY
>-|TRBJ2-7|TRBV27|many
ASKRAGDYEQY